This T cell receptor beta chain was found in a study of sequential checkpoint blockade in melanoma. The overall study: DNA from more than 75 pretreatment tumor samples underwent TCRβ immunosequencing. Twenty-two patients had tumor biopsies before treatment and at week 13. Study observations and caveats: Response in arm A was associated with pretreatment TIL clonality.

Described treatment: randomized to nivolumab then ipilimumab (arm A) or the reverse (arm B). With respect to this clone: Its target is not known.

Here immunoSEQ multiplex PCR was the method, and the copy in TCRdb shows in-frame clones only, minus some. The table shows more than 30,000 clones, with roughly a third occurring only once. The CDR3 extends over 13 amino acids. Germline CDR1 is LNHDA and CDR2 is SQIVND (reference sequence). V was clipped by 8 bases and J by 2 bases, with 11 bases between them. The chain couples TRBV19 to TRBJ2-3; D remains ambiguous. The sample in question was tumor tissue (inferred from file names), obtained from a patient given nivolumab and ipilimumab in sequence. This clonotype was obtained from a human donor with melanoma. The CDR3 is CASEGPYTDTQYF. CDR3 DNA sequence: TGTGCCAGTGAAGGGCCATACACAGATACGCAGTATTTT.